One sample yielded the 19 T cell receptor beta chains listed below, sequenced in a study of identical twins. MiXCR, run by TCRdb on the 5' RACE reads, gives a single entry per CDR3 protein. The table has about 530,000 distinct CDR3 sequences, around 22% seen once. The same data also contributed to another study, on yellow fever vaccine responses in identical twins.

The specimen sequenced was CD4+ T cells sorted from blood. The receptors derive from a woman younger than 35 in good health.

This clonotype was picked up a small number of times. The rearrangement uses TRBV5-1 and TRBJ1-2; TRBD1 might be the D (6 bases). The germline V gene has CDR1 SGHRS and CDR2 YFSETQ. Trimming took off 1 base at V and 8 bases at J, with 12 bases between the two ends. The CDR3 is 13 residues long. This chain's CDR3 is CASSLSGVGGYTF. CDR3 nucleotides: TGCGCCAGCAGCTTGTCAGGGGTGGGAGGCTACACCTTC.

The chain carries TRBV20-1 and TRBJ2-4; 9 nucleotides match TRBD1. This CDR3 region has 18 residues. Germline lookup yields CDR1 DFQATT and CDR2 SNEGSKA (reference sequence). V was clipped by 4 bases and J by 0 bases; unmatched bases: 13. CDR3 coding DNA: TGCAGTGCTAACCGGGACAGGGACCGGCTACTAGCCAAAAACATTCAGTACTTC. Amino acid sequence: CSANRDRDRLLAKNIQYF.

The chain carries TRBV20-1 and TRBJ1-4; TRBD1 is a possible D gene (5 bases). The CDR3 covers 15 residues. The V gene lost 1 base and the J gene lost 3 bases, with 12 bases spanning the gap. Germline values: CDR1 DFQATT, CDR2 SNEGSKA (reference sequence). The CDR3 sequence is CSARVGTGPNEKLFF. CDR3 in DNA: TGCAGTGCTAGAGTCGGTACAGGCCCTAATGAAAAACTGTTTTTT.

The sample holds a few counts of this clonotype. The chain is built from TRBV5-6 and TRBJ1-5, with a tentative D call TRBD1 (5 bases). V lost 5 bases, J lost 0 bases, and 12 bases lay in between. The CDR3 has 15 amino acids. CDR1 and CDR2 from the germline V gene are SGHDT and YYEEEE. The CDR3 DNA follows: TGTGCCAGCAGATATAACAGGTTTAGCAATCAGCCCCAGCATTTT. Protein: CASRYNRFSNQPQHF.

V gene TRBV20-1 combines with J gene TRBJ1-4; perhaps TRBD1 as D (5 bases). The CDR3 has 12 residues. From germline, CDR1 is DFQATT and CDR2 SNEGSKA (reference sequence). The CDR3 coding sequence is TGCAGCGGCCGGGACGGGAATGAAAAACTGTTTTTT. It encodes CSGRDGNEKLFF.

This sequence joins TRBV20-1 and TRBJ2-3, with 7 bases fitting TRBD1. Germline trimming cut 3 bases from V and 2 bases from J; bases unmatched to any gene: 2. CDR1 and CDR2 from the germline V gene are DFQATT and SNEGSKA (reference sequence). The CDR3 is 13 amino acids. CDR3 amino acids: CSARGTATDTQYF. The CDR3 DNA reads as TGCAGTGCTAGGGGGACAGCCACAGATACGCAGTATTTT.

This clonotype was detected many times. This sequence joins TRBV7-9 and TRBJ2-7, with 7 bases fitting TRBD2. The CDR3 length is 16 residues. After removal of 5 bases from V and 7 bases from J, the junction contained 17 bases not matched to a gene. Germline CDR1 SEHNR, CDR2 FQNEAQ (reference sequence). CDR3 protein: CASSPQRDYTGGEQYF. The DNA of the CDR3 is TGTGCCAGCAGCCCCCAACGGGACTACACCGGGGGAGAGCAGTACTTC.

This clonotype showed up just a few times. V and J are TRBV12-3 or TRBV12-4 and TRBJ1-4, with D perhaps matching TRBD1 (6 bases). This CDR3 is built from 13 residues. V was shortened by 3 bases and J by 8 bases, with 10 bases between the two germline ends. The CDR3 here is CASSFGTREKLFF. The CDR3 DNA reads as TGTGCCAGCAGTTTCGGGACACGGGAAAAACTGTTTTTT.

This clonotype turned up a few times. The CDR3, as DNA: TGTGCCAGCAGCTTATCCGGGGCGCTTAGCTCCTACGAGCAGTACGTC. Protein product: CASSLSGALSSYEQYV. The rearrangement uses TRBV5-6 and TRBJ2-7; D might be TRBD1 or TRBD2, each matching 5 bases. Germline V gene sequence: CDR1 SGHDT, CDR2 YYEEEE. CDR3 length: 16 residues. The V end lost 2 bases, the J end lost 0 bases, and 15 bases lay between the germline ends.

The rearrangement uses TRBV6-1 and TRBJ2-3; 7 bases match TRBD2. The CDR3 is 16 amino acids. Unmatched junction bases numbered 11, after V lost 8 bases and J lost 0 bases. Germline-derived CDR1 and CDR2 are MNHNS and SASEGT. The CDR3, as DNA: TGTGCCAGCTCCCGGGCGGGAGCGGGGAGCACAGATACGCAGTATTTT. The encoded protein is CASSRAGAGSTDTQYF.

V usage is TRBV5-1 and J usage is TRBJ2-7; D possibly corresponds to TRBD1 (5 bases). The CDR3 is made up of 15 amino acids. The V gene lost 4 bases and the J gene lost 0 bases, with 14 bases spanning the gap. Germline assignment: CDR1 SGHRS and CDR2 YFSETQ. The CDR3 nucleotides read TGCGCCAGCAGCAGCATGGCAGGGCTCTCCTACGAGCAGTACTTC. This sequence encodes CASSSMAGLSYEQYF.

The rearrangement joins TRBV14 to TRBJ2-2; D might be TRBD1 or TRBD2, each matching 6 bases. The CDR3 sequence is 16 residues long. Trimming shortened V by 1 base and J by 1 base, and 10 bases separated the two germline ends. Germline CDR1 reads SGHDN; CDR2 reads FVKESK. CDR3 bases: TGTGCCAGCAGCCAAGTAGGAGGGGGGAACACCGGGGAGCTGTTTTTT. Its protein is CASSQVGGGNTGELFF. Together with reference TRBV14 and TRBJ2-2, the CDR3 gives the full variable domain: EAGVTQFPSHSVIEKGQTVTLRCDPISGHDNLYWYRRVMGKEIKFLLHFVKESKQDESGMPNNRFLAERTGGTYSTLKVQPAELEDSGVYFCASSQVGGGNTGELFFGEGSRLTVL.

This chain links TRBV6-2 or TRBV6-3 with TRBJ2-2; unclear D gene. The V gene's germline CDR1 is MNHEY and CDR2 SVGEGT. CDR3 length: 15 amino acids. V lost 6 bases to trimming and J lost 5 bases, with 16 bases between them. The DNA for the CDR3 is TGTGCCAGCAGCCGACCCTCCCCGTGGACCGGGGAGCTGTTTTTT. Its translation: CASSRPSPWTGELFF.

The chain employs TRBV20-1 and TRBJ1-4; D uncertain. The CDR3 is 15 residues long. Germline CDR1 DFQATT, CDR2 SNEGSKA (reference sequence). Trimming removed 3 bases at V and 5 bases at J, with 16 bases between. CDR3 sequence: CSASDRIGGNEKLFF. CDR3 sequence (DNA): TGCAGTGCTAGTGATCGGATCGGAGGGAATGAAAAACTGTTTTTT.

The CDR3 DNA is TGCAGTGCTAGTGGCGAGACTTTAAGCTCTGGGGCCAACGTCCTGACTTTC. Translated: CSASGETLSSGANVLTF. The V and J genes are TRBV20-1 and TRBJ2-6; the D is unclear. The CDR3 spans 17 residues. Germline lookup yields CDR1 DFQATT and CDR2 SNEGSKA (reference sequence). Trimming took 3 bases from V and 0 from J, leaving 15 bases between them.

The V gene is TRBV12-3 or TRBV12-4, the J gene TRBJ1-1; the match to TRBD1 covers 7 bases. V lost 6 bases and J lost 0; bases outside the gene matches: 4. The CDR3 is 14 amino acids. CDR3 bases: TGTGCCAGCAGCGGGACAGAGATGAACACTGAAGCTTTCTTT. It yields the protein CASSGTEMNTEAFF.

V usage is TRBV7-2 and J usage is TRBJ2-2; D possibly uses TRBD1 or TRBD2 (5 bases each). Trimming took 6 bases from V and 7 from J, leaving 12 bases between them. Germline V gene data show CDR1 as SGHTA and CDR2 as FQGNSA. The CDR3 contains 13 residues. CDR3 region: CASSYVRGGELFF. Written as DNA, the CDR3 is TGTGCCAGCAGTTACGTGAGGGGCGGGGAGCTGTTTTTT.

There are a few counts of this clonotype. For the CDR3, the DNA is TGTGCCAGCAGTTCGCAAAACAGGGGGCACACCTTC. The encoded protein is CASSSQNRGHTF. V and J are TRBV6-5 and TRBJ1-2; 9 bases map to TRBD1. The CDR3 runs 12 residues. Trimming cost V 4 bases and J 12 bases; bases outside gene matches: 6. The V gene's germline CDR1 is MNHEY and CDR2 SVGAGI.

This clonotype has more than one count but fewer than ten. The V gene is TRBV12-3 or TRBV12-4, the J gene TRBJ1-2, with D tentatively TRBD1 (5 bases). The CDR3 extends over 13 amino acids. V dropped 5 bases and J dropped 2 bases, with 9 bases sitting between them. In DNA, the CDR3 is TGTGCCAGCAGTGTGACAGAGAACTATGGCTACACCTTC. Protein product: CASSVTENYGYTF.